These 13 T cell receptor beta chains were sequenced from one sample in a study of T cell responses to AZD1222 COVID-19 vaccine (dated by TCRdb to the early 2020s). Sample time point, as interpreted from the label and publication: about 28 days (+/-7) after the second vaccine dose. Per the publication, the treatment or condition label means: meningococcal conjugate vaccine given as trial control. The library was obtained by the immunoSEQ multiplex PCR assay. TCRdb obtained this table from immuneACCESS and retained in-frame rearrangements with V and J assigned. These tables miss some clones; where compared with another copy, unresolved V genes account for less than half of the shortfall, and the remainder is unexplained. A total of about 190,000 clones appear in this sample, around 94% of them only once. About 3.6% of the sample goes to the ten largest clones. The source was peripheral blood, collected 28 days after the second dose of the MenACWY control vaccine. The receptors were sampled from an adult who received the MenACWY meningococcal vaccine as a control.

The genes are TRBV29-1 and TRBJ1-6; D unclear. There are 15 residues in the CDR3. Germline V lookup: CDR1 SQVTM, CDR2 ANQGSEA. Trimming took off 4 bases at V and 8 bases at J, with 18 bases between the two ends. The CDR3 sequence is CSVVIFSPPDSPLHF. For the CDR3, the DNA is TGCAGCGTTGTCATCTTTTCGCCCCCAGATTCACCCCTCCACTTT. The variable domain in full, with the rest retrieved from reference TRBV29-1 and TRBJ1-6, is SAVISQKPSRDICQRGTSLTIQCQVDSQVTMMFWYRQQPGQSLTLIATANQGSEATYESGFVIDKFPISRPNLTFSTLTVSNMSPEDSSIYLCSVVIFSPPDSPLHFGNGTRLTVT.

The V call is TRBV6-5, the J call TRBJ1-5, with 9 bases lining up with TRBD1. Per the germline V gene, CDR1 is MNHEY and CDR2 is SVGAGI. The ends lost 10 bases at V and 6 bases at J; junction bases unmatched: 7. This CDR3 spans 13 amino acids. The CDR3 nucleotides read TGTGCCACCATCACAGGGGGCATTCAGCCCCAGCATTTT. Amino acid sequence: CATITGGIQPQHF.

This CDR3 reads CASSYSTGSNQPQHF. CDR3 DNA: TGTGCCAGCAGTTACAGCACAGGAAGCAATCAGCCCCAGCATTTT. V usage is TRBV6-5 and J usage is TRBJ1-5, with D perhaps TRBD1 (5 bases). Trimming shortened V by 2 bases and J by 1 base, and 9 bases separated the two germline ends. The germline V gene has CDR1 MNHEY and CDR2 SVGAGI. The CDR3 runs to 15 residues.

The J gene is TRBJ2-7, the V gene TRBV30; TRBD1 aligns across 7 bases. The CDR3 length is 16 residues. Germline trimming cut 3 bases from V and 0 bases from J; bases unmatched to any gene: 11. The germline V gene encodes CDR1 GTSNPN and CDR2 SVGIG (reference sequence). CDR3 nucleotide sequence: TGTGCCTGGAGCGAAGAAGGGACAGTGTCCTCCTACGAGCAGTACTTC. Amino acids: CAWSEEGTVSSYEQYF. The full variable domain, its missing parts supplied by reference TRBV30 and TRBJ2-7, is SQTIHQWPATLVQPVGSPLSLECTVEGTSNPNLYWYRQAAGRGLQLLFYSVGIGQISSEVPQNLSASRPQDRQFILSSKKLLLSDSGFYLCAWSEEGTVSSYEQYFGPGTRLTVT.

The chain couples TRBV4-1 to TRBJ2-2; maybe TRBD2 (5 bases). Trimming shortened V by 4 bases and J by 4 bases, and 10 bases separated the two germline ends. This CDR3 is built from 14 residues. Germline V lookup: CDR1 MGHRA, CDR2 YSYEKL. CDR3 loop: CASSRSDGTGELFF. Written as DNA, the CDR3 is TGCGCCAGCAGCCGTAGCGATGGCACCGGGGAGCTGTTTTTT.

The chain combines TRBV4-3 with TRBJ2-7; 9 bases fit TRBD1. The CDR3 loop spans 15 amino acids. Germline V gene data show CDR1 as LGHNA and CDR2 as YSLEER. With 0 bases clipped from V and 4 bases from J, the junction kept 4 bases outside the gene matches. In DNA form, the CDR3 reads TGCGCCAGCAGCCAAGAGGGGACAGGGTCGTACGAGCAGTACTTC. Its translation: CASSQEGTGSYEQYF.

The rearrangement joins TRBV27 to TRBJ2-5; the D gene is possibly TRBD2 (6 bases). V shed 2 bases and J shed 4 bases, with 11 bases lying between them. Germline CDR1 is MNHEY and CDR2 is SMNVEV (reference sequence). The CDR3 spans 14 residues. CDR3 coding DNA: TGTGCCAGCAGTTTAGGCGCGGGAAGAGAGACCCAGTACTTC. Residues: CASSLGAGRETQYF.

The chain combines TRBV7-9 with TRBJ1-2, with 10 bases aligning to TRBD1. The CDR3 extends over 15 amino acids. V was clipped by 9 bases and J by 6 bases; unmatched bases: 13. CDR1 SEHNR and CDR2 FQNEAQ come from the germline V gene (reference sequence). Here the CDR3 DNA reads TGTGCCAGTCAAAGAGGGACAGGGGAGATGGATGGCTACACCTTC. This gives the protein CASQRGTGEMDGYTF.

The rearrangement links TRBV5-1 to TRBJ2-2, with D perhaps given as TRBD1 or TRBD2 (6 bases each). Trimming shortened V by 4 bases and J by 5 bases, and 15 bases separated the two germline ends. This CDR3 is 15 amino acids long. CDR1 is SGHRS, CDR2 YFSETQ, per germline. As DNA, the CDR3 is TGCGCCAGCAGCAACGATCGGGGGCTAACCGGGGAGCTGTTTTTT. The encoded protein is CASSNDRGLTGELFF.

The V and J genes are TRBV18 and TRBJ2-7; TRBD1 is a possible D gene (6 bases). The V gene's germline CDR1 is KGHSH and CDR2 LQKENI. The V and J ends lost 0 bases and 4 bases respectively, with 13 bases between them. The CDR3 is 15 amino acids. As DNA, the CDR3 is TGTGCCAGCTCACCACCAGTACGTCAGGGGTACGAGCAGTACTTC. Translated: CASSPPVRQGYEQYF.

The chain links TRBV30 to TRBJ1-5; TRBD1 is a possible D gene (6 bases). CDR3 size: 16 residues. Germline V gene lookup returns CDR1 GTSNPN and CDR2 SVGIG (reference sequence). V was cut by 0 bases and J by 3 bases, with 15 bases left in between. Here the CDR3 DNA reads TGTGCCTGGAGTGTATCGGGCAGGGGTGACAATCAGCCCCAGCATTTT. This encodes CAWSVSGRGDNQPQHF. Full variable domain (missing parts from reference TRBV30 and TRBJ1-5): SQTIHQWPATLVQPVGSPLSLECTVEGTSNPNLYWYRQAAGRGLQLLFYSVGIGQISSEVPQNLSASRPQDRQFILSSKKLLLSDSGFYLCAWSVSGRGDNQPQHFGDGTRLSIL.

The V gene is TRBV7-2, the J gene TRBJ2-7; tentative D call: TRBD2 (5 bases). The CDR3 spans 12 residues. V lost 3 bases and J lost 6, with 9 bases in between. Germline V CDR1 and CDR2: SGHTA, FQGNSA. The CDR3 here is CASSFSGREQYF. CDR3 in DNA: TGTGCCAGCAGCTTCAGCGGCCGCGAGCAGTACTTC.

The chain joins TRBV9 to TRBJ1-2; TRBD1 matches at 7 bases. Germline CDR1 and CDR2: SGDLS and YYNGEE. The CDR3 runs to 14 residues. The V and J ends lost 3 bases and 4 bases, in that order; junction bases with no gene match: 6. The CDR3 sequence: CASSEAGQSYGYTF. The CDR3 coding sequence is TGTGCCAGCAGCGAGGCGGGACAGTCCTATGGCTACACCTTC.